One sample yielded the 15 T cell receptor beta chains listed below, sequenced in a study of T cell responses to AZD1222 COVID-19 vaccine. TCRdb's copy holds only in-frame clones and misses some; the assay was immunoSEQ multiplex PCR. The sample has about 120,000 clones; just over 85% are singletons. Specimen: peripheral blood, collected on day 0 of AZD1222 vaccination. The receptors here all came from an adult in good health.

The sample holds one count of this clone. This chain uses TRBV4-2 with TRBJ1-4, with D tentatively TRBD1 (6 bases). V lost 0 bases to trimming and J lost 5 bases, with 10 bases between them. The germline CDR1 and CDR2 sequences are LGHNA and YNFKEQ. The CDR3 consists of 15 residues. The CDR3 here is CASSQEGTRNEKLFF. In DNA form, the CDR3 reads TGTGCCAGCAGCCAAGAAGGGACAAGGAATGAAAAACTGTTTTTT.

This rearrangement joins TRBV11-1 to TRBJ1-5; D gene ambiguous. The CDR3 is 14 amino acids. Germline values: CDR1 SGHAT, CDR2 FQDESV (reference sequence). V gave up 1 base and J gave up 5 bases, with 9 bases separating them. The CDR3 DNA reads as TGTGCCAGCAGCTTAGGCGGGGTGGATCAGCCCCAGCATTTT. It codes for CASSLGGVDQPQHF.

The chain uses TRBV5-4 and TRBJ1-2, with D unresolved. Trimming removed 1 base from V and 5 bases from J, with 15 bases in between. The CDR3 spans 15 residues. The germline CDR1 and CDR2 sequences are SGHNT and YYREEE (reference sequence). The CDR3 DNA reads as TGTGCCAGCAGCTTGAGAGAGGGCGGAGGTTATGGCTACACCTTC. Translation: CASSLREGGGYGYTF.

J is TRBJ1-1 and V is TRBV9, with unresolved D. Germline V CDR1 and CDR2: SGDLS, YYNGEE. The CDR3 has 13 amino acids. The V end lost 4 bases, the J end lost 4 bases, and 11 bases lay between the germline ends. The CDR3 DNA sequence: TGTGCCAGCAGCCCCAGGCTGGTCACTGAAGCTTTCTTT. Protein sequence: CASSPRLVTEAFF.

The genes are TRBV3-1 (or the pseudogene TRBV3-2) and TRBJ1-1; TRBD1 matches 7 bases. The CDR3 has 14 residues. V lost 10 bases, J lost 8 bases, and 16 bases stayed unmatched. Germline CDR1 and CDR2: LGHDT and YNNKEL (reference sequence). CDR3 amino acids: CATKGREGAAEAFF. The CDR3 DNA follows: TGTGCCACCAAGGGGAGGGAGGGGGCGGCCGAAGCTTTCTTT.

This clone was seen only a few times. J is TRBJ2-3 and V is TRBV24-1; TRBD2 is a possible D gene (7 bases). Germline-derived CDR1 and CDR2 are KGHDR and SFDVKD. The V end was cut by 0 bases, the J end by 6 bases, with 15 bases between. The CDR3 sequence is 16 residues long. The DNA for the CDR3 is TGTGCCACCAGTGATTTGGGGGGGGCGCATACCGATACGCAGTATTTT. Protein sequence: CATSDLGGAHTDTQYF.

This rearrangement joins TRBV9 to TRBJ1-2; TRBD1 might be the D (6 bases). Germline V gene lookup returns CDR1 SGDLS and CDR2 YYNGEE. V dropped 0 bases and J dropped 11 bases, with 14 bases sitting between them. This CDR3 contains 13 residues. The CDR3 reads CASSVATDSRYTF. The CDR3 coding sequence is TGTGCCAGCAGCGTAGCTACGGACAGCCGTTACACCTTC.

V is TRBV5-4 and J is TRBJ1-5; D possibly corresponds to TRBD1 (6 bases). The V and J ends lost 0 bases and 6 bases respectively, with 16 bases between them. Germline V gene sequence: CDR1 SGHNT, CDR2 YYREEE (reference sequence). The CDR3 has 16 residues. The CDR3 DNA sequence: TGTGCCAGCAGCTTGGGTGGGACCCAAGGGGGTCAGCCCCAGCATTTT. Its translation: CASSLGGTQGGQPQHF. The variable domain in full, completed from reference TRBV5-4 and TRBJ1-5, reads ETGVTQSPTHLIKTRGQQVTLRCSSQSGHNTVSWYQQALGQGPQFIFQYYREEENGRGNFPPRFSGLQFPNYSSELNVNALELDDSALYLCASSLGGTQGGQPQHFGDGTRLSIL.

On this clone: At one of its ends the junction is not consistent with the germline gene, which may arise from a read error. This chain joins TRBV6-5 and TRBJ2-7, with 7 bases identical to TRBD1. CDR3 length equals 15 residues. Germline lookup yields CDR1 MNHEY and CDR2 SVGAGI. The CDR3 region is CASNYPRQGSYEQYF. The CDR3 DNA is TGTGCCAGCAATTACCCCCGACAGGGCTCCTACGAGCAGTACTTC.

The chain links TRBV18 to TRBJ1-2; the match to TRBD1 covers 8 bases. Germline CDR1 is KGHSH and CDR2 is LQKENI. V lost 2 bases to trimming and J lost 7 bases; unmatched junction nucleotides: 9. The CDR3 spans 15 residues. This chain's CDR3 is CASSPIRQGAGGYTF. Here the CDR3 DNA reads TGTGCCAGCTCACCAATCCGGCAGGGGGCCGGTGGCTACACCTTC.

The rearrangement joins TRBV19 to TRBJ2-3; tentative D call: TRBD2 (6 bases). V gave up 2 bases and J gave up 3 bases, with 12 bases separating them. CDR3 length equals 15 residues. Germline loops: CDR1 LNHDA, CDR2 SQIVND (reference sequence). The CDR3 DNA follows: TGTGCCAGTAGTATACGGGGGAGAGGAACAGATACGCAGTATTTT. Translation gives CASSIRGRGTDTQYF. Based on the CDR3 plus reference TRBV19 and TRBJ2-3, the full variable domain is DGGITQSPKYLFRKEGQNVTLSCEQNLNHDAMYWYRQDPGQGLRLIYYSQIVNDFQKGDIAEGYSVSREKKESFPLTVTSAQKNPTAFYLCASSIRGRGTDTQYFGPGTRLTVL.

The chain employs TRBV12-3 or TRBV12-4 and TRBJ2-1, with 7 bases fitting TRBD2. The trim removed 5 bases at V and 10 bases at J, leaving 5 bases unmatched. The CDR3 extends over 12 amino acids. CDR3 loop: CASSQGLGEQFF. CDR3 DNA: TGTGCCAGCAGTCAAGGACTAGGCGAGCAGTTCTTC.

The chain carries TRBV25-1 and TRBJ1-6; possibly TRBD1 for D (5 bases). Germline V CDR1 and CDR2: MGHDK, SYGVNS. V lost 2 bases and J lost 12, with 17 bases in between. The CDR3 sequence is 15 residues long. The CDR3 region is CASSEPGAEIRPLHF. CDR3 nucleotides: TGTGCCAGCAGTGAACCCGGGGCAGAGATAAGACCCCTCCACTTT.

J is TRBJ1-2 and V is TRBV19; 7 nucleotides line up with TRBD1. Per germline, CDR1 LNHDA and CDR2 SQIVND (reference sequence). This CDR3 is 13 amino acids long. V dropped 6 bases and J dropped 2; count of bases not matched to a gene: 3. CDR3: CASSLGQNYGYTF. Written as DNA, the CDR3 is TGTGCCAGTAGCTTGGGACAGAACTATGGCTACACCTTC.

The rearrangement joins TRBV18 to TRBJ1-6, with D unclear. V gave up 3 bases and J gave up 1 base, with 7 bases separating them. CDR1 is KGHSH and CDR2 is LQKENI in the germline V gene. The CDR3 totals 15 residues. The CDR3 DNA reads as TGTGCCAGCTCACCCGCCGGGTCCTATAATTCACCCCTCCACTTT. Protein: CASSPAGSYNSPLHF.